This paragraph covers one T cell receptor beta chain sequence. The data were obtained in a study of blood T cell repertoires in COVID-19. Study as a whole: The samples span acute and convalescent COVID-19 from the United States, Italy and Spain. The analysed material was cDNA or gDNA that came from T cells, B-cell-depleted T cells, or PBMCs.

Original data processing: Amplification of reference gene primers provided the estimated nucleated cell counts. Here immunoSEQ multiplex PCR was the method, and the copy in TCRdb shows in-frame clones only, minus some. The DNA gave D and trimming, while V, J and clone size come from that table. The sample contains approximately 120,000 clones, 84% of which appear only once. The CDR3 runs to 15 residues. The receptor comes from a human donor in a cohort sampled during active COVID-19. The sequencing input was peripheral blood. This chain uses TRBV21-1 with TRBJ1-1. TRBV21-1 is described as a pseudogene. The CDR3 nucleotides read TGTGCCAGCAGCGCCTCGGGAGGGGGACTAGGAAAAACTTTCTTT. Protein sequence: CASSASGGGLGKTFF.